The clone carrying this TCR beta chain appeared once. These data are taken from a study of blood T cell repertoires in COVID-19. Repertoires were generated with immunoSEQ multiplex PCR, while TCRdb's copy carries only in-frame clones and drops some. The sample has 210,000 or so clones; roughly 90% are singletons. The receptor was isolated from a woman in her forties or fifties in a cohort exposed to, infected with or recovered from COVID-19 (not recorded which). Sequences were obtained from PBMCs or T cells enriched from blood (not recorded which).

The CDR3 DNA follows: TGCGCCAGCAGTGCACTACAGGGGTCGGACACTGAAGCTTTCTTT. Residues: CASSALQGSDTEAFF. This sequence joins TRBV10-1 and TRBJ1-1; 7 bases are a match to TRBD1. Trimming removed 4 bases from V and 3 bases from J; junction bases left unmatched: 8. The germline gives CDR1 WNHNN, CDR2 SYGVQD (reference sequence). CDR3 length: 15 amino acids.